This T cell receptor beta chain comes out of a study of CD8 T cells in ankylosing spondylitis. Concerning this clonotype: Its target is not known.

Study-wide results and caveats: The study identified a TCR beta motif of about eight highly homologous variants that appeared characteristic of ankylosing spondylitis blood.

TCRdb re-called the 5' RACE reads through MiXCR, storing one row per CDR3 protein. The table has almost 400,000 distinct CDR3 sequences, about 20% seen once. The germline V gene encodes CDR1 DFQATT and CDR2 SNEGSKA (reference sequence). The CDR3 runs to 18 residues. V gave up 6 bases and J gave up 0 bases; unmatched junction bases: 17. The chain couples TRBV20-1 to TRBJ2-3, with 8 positions matching TRBD2. The sample taken for sequencing was blood, either unsorted or a sorted T cell fraction (not recorded which). This sequence was found in a male donor with ankylosing spondylitis. The CDR3 DNA is TGCAGTGCCACCTCGCCTCGAGCGGGAGACGCCAGCACAGATACGCAGTATTTT. The encoded protein is CSATSPRAGDASTDTQYF.